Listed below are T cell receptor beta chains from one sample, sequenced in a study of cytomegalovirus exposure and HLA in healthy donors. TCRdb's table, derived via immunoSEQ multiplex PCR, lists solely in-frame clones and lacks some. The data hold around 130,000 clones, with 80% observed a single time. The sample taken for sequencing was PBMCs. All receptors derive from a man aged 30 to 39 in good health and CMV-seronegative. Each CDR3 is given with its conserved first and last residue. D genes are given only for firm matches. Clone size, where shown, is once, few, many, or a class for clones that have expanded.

CDR3aa: CASSHSVAQTYEQYF
CDR3nt: TGTGCCAGCAGCCACTCGGTGGCACAGACCTACGAGCAGTACTTC
abundance: -
v_gene: TRBV28
j_gene: TRBJ2-7
d_gene: -

CDR3aa: CATSRDLVGLNQAPLNTEAFF
CDR3nt: TGTGCCACCAGCAGAGATCTAGTGGGGCTTAACCAGGCCCCACTGAACACTGAAGCTTTCTTT
abundance: -
v_gene: TRBV15
j_gene: TRBJ1-1
d_gene: -

CDR3aa: CASSSSPAQVEQYF
CDR3nt: TGTGCCAGTAGTTCCTCCCCCGCGCAGGTCGAGCAGTACTTC
abundance: -
v_gene: TRBV19
j_gene: TRBJ2-7
d_gene: -

CDR3aa: CASSLLGLASYEQYF
CDR3nt: TGTGCCAGCAGCTTGCTGGGACTAGCGTCTTACGAGCAGTACTTC
abundance: -
v_gene: TRBV5-6
j_gene: TRBJ2-7
d_gene: TRBD2

CDR3aa: CASSVPGQGYGYTF
CDR3nt: TGTGCCAGCAGTGTTCCGGGACAGGGCTATGGCTACACCTTC
abundance: -
v_gene: TRBV6-1
j_gene: TRBJ1-2
d_gene: TRBD1

CDR3aa: CASSLGQGEDGYTF
CDR3nt: TGTGCCAGCAGTTTAGGCCAGGGGGAGGATGGCTACACCTTC
abundance: -
v_gene: TRBV28
j_gene: TRBJ1-2
d_gene: TRBD1

CDR3aa: CASRQDMNTEAFF
CDR3nt: TGTGCCAGCAGACAGGACATGAACACTGAAGCTTTCTTT
abundance: -
v_gene: TRBV2
j_gene: TRBJ1-1
d_gene: -

CDR3aa: CASGRTANEKLFF
CDR3nt: TGTGCCAGCGGGCGGACAGCTAATGAAAAACTGTTTTTT
abundance: -
v_gene: TRBV28
j_gene: TRBJ1-4
d_gene: -

CDR3aa: CASSLPGLSEQYF
CDR3nt: TGTGCCAGCAGTTTACCGGGACTAAGTGAGCAGTACTTC
abundance: -
v_gene: TRBV6-5
j_gene: TRBJ2-7
d_gene: TRBD2

CDR3aa: CASSWGGEGSGNTIYF
CDR3nt: TGTGCCAGCAGTTGGGGGGGGGAGGGATCTGGAAACACCATATATTTT
abundance: -
v_gene: TRBV2
j_gene: TRBJ1-3
d_gene: -

CDR3aa: CASVPLLFGEQYF
CDR3nt: TGTGCTAGTGTTCCCCTCCTATTCGGGGAGCAGTACTTC
abundance: -
v_gene: TRBV12-5
j_gene: TRBJ2-7
d_gene: -

CDR3aa: CASSSPTRQVKSLLFF
CDR3nt: TGTGCCAGCAGCTCCCCTACCCGACAGGTCAAATCGTTACTGTTTTTT
abundance: once
v_gene: TRBV7-8
j_gene: TRBJ1-4
d_gene: -

CDR3aa: CASSEFRRGGLSYEQYF
CDR3nt: TGTGCCAGCAGTGAATTTAGGCGGGGGGGCCTTTCCTACGAGCAGTACTTC
abundance: -
v_gene: TRBV2
j_gene: TRBJ2-7
d_gene: TRBD2

CDR3aa: CASSPGEARSQFF
CDR3nt: TGCGCCAGCAGTCCCGGCGAGGCGAGGTCGCAGTTCTTC
abundance: few
v_gene: TRBV5-1
j_gene: TRBJ2-1
d_gene: -

CDR3aa: CSADSGAAFTDTQYF
CDR3nt: TGCAGCGCCGATAGCGGCGCAGCTTTCACAGATACGCAGTATTTT
abundance: -
v_gene: TRBV29-1
j_gene: TRBJ2-3
d_gene: -

CDR3aa: CASRLAEGVDEQFF
CDR3nt: TGTGCCAGCAGGTTGGCAGAGGGGGTGGATGAGCAGTTCTTC
abundance: -
v_gene: TRBV7-8
j_gene: TRBJ2-1
d_gene: -

CDR3aa: CASSLTYSHEQFF
CDR3nt: TGCGCCAGCAGCTTGACCTACTCTCATGAGCAGTTCTTC
abundance: -
v_gene: TRBV5-1
j_gene: TRBJ2-1
d_gene: -

CDR3aa: CASSGTGGVGSNQPQHF
CDR3nt: TGTGCCAGCTCCGGGACAGGGGGAGTAGGTAGCAATCAGCCCCAGCATTTT
abundance: -
v_gene: TRBV18
j_gene: TRBJ1-5
d_gene: TRBD1

CDR3aa: CASSGGGHSKYNEQFF
CDR3nt: TGCGCCAGCAGCGGCGGGGGACATTCTAAATACAATGAGCAGTTCTTC
abundance: -
v_gene: TRBV5-1
j_gene: TRBJ2-1
d_gene: -

CDR3aa: CASSAGGKPNEKLFF
CDR3nt: TGTGCCAGCAGCGCCGGGGGGAAGCCTAATGAAAAACTGTTTTTT
abundance: once
v_gene: TRBV9
j_gene: TRBJ1-4
d_gene: -

CDR3aa: CSVVGFVTEAFF
CDR3nt: TGCAGCGTTGTCGGGTTTGTGACTGAAGCTTTCTTT
abundance: once
v_gene: TRBV29-1
j_gene: TRBJ1-1
d_gene: -

CDR3aa: CASSEAPLAGGPDEQYF
CDR3nt: TGTGCCAGCAGTGAAGCTCCACTAGCGGGGGGGCCCGACGAGCAGTACTTC
abundance: once
v_gene: TRBV6-1
j_gene: TRBJ2-7
d_gene: TRBD2

CDR3aa: CASSLLGGAYNEQFF
CDR3nt: TGTGCCAGCAGCTTATTGGGGGGGGCCTACAATGAGCAGTTCTTC
abundance: -
v_gene: TRBV7-9
j_gene: TRBJ2-1
d_gene: TRBD2

CDR3aa: CASSFQPLAGATYEQYF
CDR3nt: TGTGCCAGCAGCTTCCAACCCCTGGCGGGGGCCACCTACGAGCAGTACTTC
abundance: -
v_gene: TRBV7-2
j_gene: TRBJ2-7
d_gene: -

CDR3aa: CASSLGSTIAKGEQYF
CDR3nt: TGCGCCAGCAGCTTGGGGTCGACAATAGCCAAGGGGGAGCAGTACTTC
abundance: -
v_gene: TRBV5-1
j_gene: TRBJ2-7
d_gene: -

CDR3aa: CASSPRTGRYQETQYF
CDR3nt: TGTGCCAGCAGCCCGAGGACAGGGAGGTACCAAGAGACCCAGTACTTC
abundance: -
v_gene: TRBV7-8
j_gene: TRBJ2-5
d_gene: TRBD1

CDR3aa: CASSFRGISSPLHF
CDR3nt: TGTGCCAGCAGTTTCAGGGGAATCAGTTCACCCCTCCACTTT
abundance: -
v_gene: TRBV28
j_gene: TRBJ1-6
d_gene: -

CDR3aa: CASSLPTYEQYF
CDR3nt: TGTGCCAGCAGCTTACCCACCTACGAGCAGTACTTC
abundance: -
v_gene: TRBV7-2
j_gene: TRBJ2-7
d_gene: -

CDR3aa: CASSPPGGEQYF
CDR3nt: TGTGCCAGCAGCCCCCCGGGGGGCGAGCAGTACTTC
abundance: -
v_gene: TRBV5-6
j_gene: TRBJ2-7
d_gene: TRBD2

CDR3aa: CASSLQGYTDTQYF
CDR3nt: TGTGCCAGCAGTCTACAGGGATACACAGATACGCAGTATTTT
abundance: -
v_gene: TRBV25-1
j_gene: TRBJ2-3
d_gene: -

CDR3aa: CASSLRLAGLADTQYF
CDR3nt: TGTGCCAGCAGCCTCCGACTAGCGGGGTTGGCAGATACGCAGTATTTT
abundance: -
v_gene: TRBV7-2
j_gene: TRBJ2-3
d_gene: TRBD2

CDR3aa: CASTPTSAEGGEQFF
CDR3nt: TGTGCCAGCACTCCGACTAGCGCAGAGGGGGGTGAGCAGTTCTTC
abundance: -
v_gene: TRBV9
j_gene: TRBJ2-1
d_gene: TRBD2

CDR3aa: CASSIQSNQPQHF
CDR3nt: TGTGCCAGTAGTATACAGAGCAATCAGCCCCAGCATTTT
abundance: -
v_gene: TRBV19
j_gene: TRBJ1-5
d_gene: -

CDR3aa: CSSSHVGRGIRQETQYF
CDR3nt: TGTTCCAGCAGCCACGTTGGTAGGGGCATTCGGCAAGAGACCCAGTACTTC
abundance: -
v_gene: TRBV7-9
j_gene: TRBJ2-5
d_gene: -

CDR3aa: CASSFETGGINEKLFF
CDR3nt: TGTGCCAGCAGCTTCGAAACAGGTGGAATTAATGAAAAACTGTTTTTT
abundance: once
v_gene: TRBV5-4
j_gene: TRBJ1-4
d_gene: -

CDR3aa: CASSVVASGGARNEQFF
CDR3nt: TGTGCCAGCAGCGTAGTCGCCAGCGGGGGGGCCAGAAATGAGCAGTTCTTC
abundance: -
v_gene: TRBV9
j_gene: TRBJ2-1
d_gene: TRBD2

CDR3aa: CASTGTAGVSYEQYF
CDR3nt: TGTGCCAGCACCGGAACGGCGGGGGTCTCCTACGAGCAGTACTTC
abundance: -
v_gene: TRBV2
j_gene: TRBJ2-7
d_gene: TRBD2

CDR3aa: CSAYRDEQFF
CDR3nt: TGCAGTGCTTACAGGGACGAGCAGTTCTTC
abundance: -
v_gene: TRBV20-1
j_gene: TRBJ2-1
d_gene: -

CDR3aa: CASSASSYNSPLHF
CDR3nt: TGTGCCAGCAGTGCTAGCTCCTATAATTCACCCCTCCACTTT
abundance: -
v_gene: TRBV2
j_gene: TRBJ1-6
d_gene: -

CDR3aa: CATITRGQGGRWTEAFF
CDR3nt: TGCGCCACCATCACTAGGGGACAGGGTGGAAGGTGGACTGAAGCTTTCTTT
abundance: -
v_gene: TRBV23-1
j_gene: TRBJ1-1
d_gene: TRBD1

CDR3aa: CAGGDRGQSPLHF
CDR3nt: TGTGCCGGCGGGGACAGGGGGCAATCACCCCTCCACTTT
abundance: few
v_gene: TRBV19
j_gene: TRBJ1-6
d_gene: TRBD1

CDR3aa: CASTIGDRDNEKLFF
CDR3nt: TGTGCCAGCACCATAGGGGACAGGGATAATGAAAAACTGTTTTTT
abundance: once
v_gene: TRBV7-9
j_gene: TRBJ1-4
d_gene: TRBD1

CDR3aa: CASSLSSQVTGELFF
CDR3nt: TGTGCCAGCAGCTTGTCGTCTCAGGTCACCGGGGAGCTGTTTTTT
abundance: -
v_gene: TRBV7-2
j_gene: TRBJ2-2
d_gene: -

CDR3aa: CASSLGQGVDYTF
CDR3nt: TGCGCCAGCAGCTTGGGACAGGGGGTCGACTACACCTTC
abundance: -
v_gene: TRBV5-1
j_gene: TRBJ1-2
d_gene: TRBD1

CDR3aa: CASSPGGGSYEQYF
CDR3nt: TGCGCCAGCTCACCCGGGGGGGGCTCCTACGAGCAGTACTTC
abundance: -
v_gene: TRBV10-2
j_gene: TRBJ2-7
d_gene: TRBD2

CDR3aa: CASSLETRGAFF
CDR3nt: TGTGCCAGCAGCTTAGAGACCCGGGGAGCTTTCTTT
abundance: -
v_gene: TRBV7-9
j_gene: TRBJ1-1
d_gene: -